Following are 29 T cell receptor beta chains from one sample sequenced in a study of T cell repertoires in cytomegalovirus infection. TCRdb analysed the reads with MiXCR anew, one entry per CDR3 protein. The sample contains about 440,000 distinct CDR3 sequences, approximately 32% of which appear only once. Sequencing was done on a sample of PBMCs. The receptor set was obtained from a human donor in good health (CMV status not recorded). Some clones in this sample may be carry-over from other donors' samples.

A few counts support this clonotype. V and J are TRBV19 and TRBJ1-5; unclear D gene. This CDR3 has 13 residues. The germline V and J ends were trimmed by 0 bases and 5 bases, with 5 bases remaining between them. CDR1 and CDR2 (germline): LNHDA, SQIVND (reference sequence). The CDR3 region is CASSIDTYQPQHF. DNA for the CDR3: TGTGCCAGTAGTATAGACACCTATCAGCCCCAGCATTTT.

This rearrangement joins TRBV3-1 to TRBJ1-2; the D is unclear. The CDR3 sequence is 15 residues long. Germline loops: CDR1 LGHDT, CDR2 YNNKEL (reference sequence). The ends were cut back, 0 bases at V and 3 bases at J, with 11 bases in the middle. Written as DNA, the CDR3 is TGTGCCAGCAGCCAAGATTCCGACTTTTACTATGGCTACACCTTC. Residues: CASSQDSDFYYGYTF.

In its sample, this clonotype was seen many times. This rearrangement joins TRBV27 to TRBJ2-4; D gene uncertain. This CDR3 is built from 15 residues. The V end was cut by 6 bases, the J end by 2 bases, with 14 bases between. Looked up from germline, CDR1 is MNHEY and CDR2 is SMNVEV (reference sequence). This chain's CDR3 is CASSRSELTKNIQYF. The CDR3 DNA reads as TGTGCCAGCAGCCGAAGTGAGCTTACCAAAAACATTCAGTACTTC.

This clonotype was seen repeatedly, ten times or more. CDR3 nucleotides: TGTGCCAGCAGCCCCCCCGGCGGGAGCTCCTACAATGAGCAGTTCTTC. This encodes CASSPPGGSSYNEQFF. The chain is built from TRBV7-8 and TRBJ2-1; 7 nucleotides line up with TRBD2. The V segment lost 5 bases and the J segment 0 bases; nucleotides outside the gene matches: 7. This CDR3 comprises 16 residues. CDR1 and CDR2 from the germline V gene are SGHVS and FQNEAQ.

This sequence joins TRBV7-6 and TRBJ2-7; the D gene is possibly TRBD2 (7 bases). V lost 7 bases and J 4 bases, leaving 14 bases between the germline ends. This CDR3 has 13 amino acids. Germline CDR1 is SGHVS and CDR2 is FNYEAQ. CDR3 nucleotide sequence: TGTGCCAGCAATTGGGGGGGGCATTACGAGCAGTACTTC. Amino acid sequence: CASNWGGHYEQYF.

This clonotype has a count of ten or more. The rearrangement joins TRBV7-8 to TRBJ2-5, with 7 bases aligning to TRBD2. The CDR3 loop spans 15 amino acids. Germline V gene data show CDR1 as SGHVS and CDR2 as FQNEAQ. With V trimmed by 5 bases and J by 4 bases, 10 bases remained unmatched. In DNA form, the CDR3 reads TGTGCCAGCAGCCCGGGGGACTACCAATCAGAGACCCAGTACTTC. As protein: CASSPGDYQSETQYF.

The chain is built from TRBV6-6 and TRBJ2-7, with a tentative D call TRBD1 (6 bases). V was shortened by 8 bases and J by 0 bases, with 17 bases between the two germline ends. The CDR3 totals 15 residues. Germline loops: CDR1 MNHNY, CDR2 SVGAGI (reference sequence). The CDR3 nucleotides read TGTGCCAGCGGAAATACAGGGTTTAGCTCCTACGAGCAGTACTTC. It is translated as CASGNTGFSSYEQYF.

This clonotype occurred a few times. The CDR3: CASSLTGAQNQPQHF. CDR3 nucleotides: TGTGCCAGCAGCTTAACAGGGGCGCAGAATCAGCCCCAGCATTTT. The rearrangement joins TRBV7-2 to TRBJ1-5; 7 nucleotides agree with TRBD1. Trimming removed 2 bases from V and 4 bases from J; junction bases left unmatched: 5. The CDR3 is made up of 15 amino acids. Germline CDR1 reads SGHTA; CDR2 reads FQGNSA. Drawing the rest from reference TRBV7-2 and TRBJ1-5, the complete variable domain is GAGVSQSPSNKVTEKGKDVELRCDPISGHTALYWYRQSLGQGLEFLIYFQGNSAPDKSGLPSDRFSAERTGGSVSTLTIQRTQQEDSAVYLCASSLTGAQNQPQHFGDGTRLSIL.

This clonotype was counted only a few times. The rearrangement joins TRBV15 to TRBJ2-2; 12 bases align to TRBD2. The CDR3 length is 16 residues. The germline gives CDR1 LNHNV, CDR2 YYDKDF (reference sequence). Unmatched junction bases numbered 5, after V lost 7 bases and J lost 2 bases. In DNA, the CDR3 is TGTGCCACCAACGCACTAGCGGGGGGAAACACCGGGGAGCTGTTTTTT. Amino acid sequence: CATNALAGGNTGELFF.

This clonotype has a handful of counts. The chain is built from TRBV6-5 and TRBJ1-4, with D possibly being TRBD1 (6 bases). This CDR3 spans 15 amino acids. The germline V gene has CDR1 MNHEY and CDR2 SVGAGI. V was cut by 2 bases and J by 5 bases, with 12 bases left in between. The CDR3 region has the DNA TGTGCCAGCAGTTACGAGTGGGGGCTAAATGAAAAACTGTTTTTT. Its protein is CASSYEWGLNEKLFF.

The chain has TRBV12-5 and TRBJ2-3; D not certain. CDR1 is LGHNT and CDR2 is FRNRAP in the germline V gene. This CDR3 spans 13 amino acids. Trimming pared 4 bases from V and 2 bases from J, leaving 7 bases between. CDR3 bases: TGTGCTAGTGGTTCGACTTCCACAGATACGCAGTATTTT. This gives the protein CASGSTSTDTQYF.

This clonotype was observed a few times. The chain employs TRBV6-6 and TRBJ2-7; D unresolved. The V end lost 0 bases, the J end lost 0 bases, and 12 bases lay between the germline ends. The length of the CDR3 is 16 residues. The germline gives CDR1 MNHNY, CDR2 SVGAGI (reference sequence). This CDR3 reads CASSYSSLVDSYEQYF. Written as DNA, the CDR3 is TGTGCCAGCAGTTACTCTAGCCTCGTCGACTCCTACGAGCAGTACTTC.

This clonotype was seen only a few times. J is TRBJ1-3 and V is TRBV28; D perhaps matches TRBD1 (5 bases). The germline gives CDR1 MDHEN, CDR2 SYDVKM. CDR3 length equals 14 residues. The V end lost 2 bases, the J end lost 14 bases, and 19 bases lay between the germline ends. CDR3 DNA: TGTGCCAGCAGTTTAGGGGGGACCCCCAAGCCCCTATATTTT. Translation gives CASSLGGTPKPLYF.

As for this clonotype: A much larger clone is a single base away; this may be a read error. Lacking the conserved final phenylalanine or tryptophan, this CDR3 likely reflects a read error. CDR3 sequence reads: CASSLGGPGGGYTL. CDR3 sequence (DNA): TGTGCCAGCAGCTTAGGGGGGCCCGGGGGTGGCTACACCTTA. This chain links TRBV7-2 with TRBJ1-2, with D perhaps TRBD1 (6 bases). The germline V gene has CDR1 SGHTA and CDR2 FQGNSA. V lost 1 base and J 7 bases, leaving 13 bases between the germline ends. The CDR3 length is 14 residues.

This chain joins TRBV5-5 and TRBJ2-3, with D uncertain. CDR3 length: 17 residues. Germline V gene data show CDR1 as SGHKS and CDR2 as YYEKEE (reference sequence). Between the trimmed V and J ends, which lost 0 bases and 0 bases, there was a span of 14 bases. The CDR3 reads CASSLVGRPSSTDTQYF. CDR3 nucleotides: TGTGCCAGCAGCTTGGTAGGCCGACCATCTAGCACAGATACGCAGTATTTT.

This clonotype was seen at least ten times. The chain uses TRBV7-2 and TRBJ1-6, with 9 bases matching TRBD1. The germline V gene encodes CDR1 SGHTA and CDR2 FQGNSA. Trimming removed 5 bases from V and 8 bases from J; junction bases left unmatched: 16. The CDR3 covers 18 residues. CDR3: CASSLYPRGQGFDSPLHF. The CDR3, as DNA: TGTGCCAGCAGCCTCTACCCTAGAGGACAGGGGTTTGATTCACCCCTCCACTTT.

Turning to this clonotype: A read error may be the cause here, since a much bigger clone is one base away. J is TRBJ2-7 and V is TRBV6-1, with 9 positions matching TRBD1. This CDR3 is 15 amino acids long. The V gene end was trimmed by 6 bases and the J gene end by 5 bases; junction bases not matched to a gene: 11. Per the germline V gene, CDR1 is MNHNS and CDR2 is SASEGT. The CDR3 coding sequence is TGTGCCAGCAGGGAAAGGGGGACAGGGAGCAACGAGCAGTACTTC. Protein sequence: CASRERGTGSNEQYF.

This chain uses TRBV28 with TRBJ2-3; tentatively, D is TRBD1 (6 bases). V gave up 6 bases and J gave up 3 bases, with 16 bases separating them. The germline CDR1 and CDR2 sequences are MDHEN and SYDVKM. The CDR3 length is 15 residues. The CDR3 DNA reads TGTGCCAGCAGCTTGACTGGACAGCAAACAGATACGCAGTATTTT. Translating gives CASSLTGQQTDTQYF.

Concerning this clonotype: A much more abundant neighbour one base away suggests this may be a read error. The V call is TRBV7-2, the J call TRBJ1-1, with D perhaps TRBD1 (5 bases). Germline CDR1 is SGHTA and CDR2 is FQGNSA. The CDR3 extends over 15 amino acids. CDR3 sequence (DNA): TGTGCCAGCAGCTCCCCGGGCAGGGTGAACATTGAAGCTTTCTTT. It specifies CASSSPGRVNIEAFF.

The chain employs TRBV6-2 or TRBV6-3 and TRBJ2-3, with a weak D call TRBD2 (6 bases). V was shortened by 6 bases and J by 3 bases, with 16 bases between the two germline ends. The CDR3 contains 15 residues. Germline CDR1 reads MNHEY; CDR2 reads SVGEGT. CDR3 coding DNA: TGTGCCAGCAGCAAGGGCGGGGCCTCGACAGATACGCAGTATTTT. Residues: CASSKGGASTDTQYF.

This clonotype was observed a few times. The chain links TRBV6-5 to TRBJ2-2, with 12 bases aligning to TRBD2. Germline V gives CDR1 MNHEY, CDR2 SVGAGI. With V trimmed by 6 bases and J by 4 bases, 9 bases remained unmatched. The CDR3 spans 17 residues. CDR3 amino acids: CASRQPLAGGTTGELFF. The CDR3 DNA reads as TGTGCCAGCAGACAGCCGCTAGCGGGGGGGACCACCGGGGAGCTGTTTTTT.

This clonotype has ten or more counts. An end of the junction does not agree with germline; a read error may underlie this. The chain has TRBV2 and TRBJ2-7, with D possibly matching TRBD1 (6 bases). This CDR3 is built from 11 residues. From germline, CDR1 is SNHLY and CDR2 FYNNEI. CDR3 nucleotides: TGCGCCAGCAGCAGGGGCTACGAGCAGTACTTC. It is translated as CASSRGYEQYF.

This clonotype was recorded a few times. The chain employs TRBV28 and TRBJ1-1, with unresolved D. Deletions cut 5 bases from V and 3 bases from J, with 16 bases between. CDR1 and CDR2 (germline): MDHEN, SYDVKM. The CDR3 extends over 15 amino acids. The CDR3 bases are TGTGCCAGCAGTACCCGAACGTCCGTGGACACTGAAGCTTTCTTT. This sequence encodes CASSTRTSVDTEAFF.

The sample holds many counts of this clonotype. The J gene is TRBJ2-7, the V gene TRBV7-9; D tentatively reads TRBD1 or TRBD2 (5 bases each). The CDR3 loop spans 16 amino acids. In germline, CDR1 is SEHNR, CDR2 FQNEAQ (reference sequence). V was shortened by 0 bases and J by 0 bases, with 12 bases between the two germline ends. The CDR3 region is CASSLAIGTFSYEQYF. The CDR3 DNA reads TGTGCCAGCAGCTTAGCTATAGGGACCTTCTCCTACGAGCAGTACTTC.

The CDR3: CSAPPGGYQETQYF. Written as DNA, the CDR3 is TGCAGTGCTCCGCCGGGGGGGTACCAAGAGACCCAGTACTTC. The chain employs TRBV20-1 and TRBJ2-5; 8 bases are a match to TRBD2. The CDR3 is made up of 14 amino acids. Germline V lookup: CDR1 DFQATT, CDR2 SNEGSKA (reference sequence). Trimming at V came to 5 bases and at J to 0 bases, leaving 5 bases not matched to a gene.

This clonotype has ten or more counts. The chain has TRBV7-6 and TRBJ2-2; 13 bases line up with TRBD2. The CDR3 consists of 16 residues. Unmatched junction bases numbered 2, after V lost 2 bases and J lost 5 bases. From germline, CDR1 is SGHVS and CDR2 FNYEAQ. The DNA for the CDR3 is TGTGCCAGCAGCTTAAGACTAGCGGGGGGAACCGGGGAGCTGTTTTTT. Amino acid sequence: CASSLRLAGGTGELFF.

This chain joins TRBV19 and TRBJ2-2, with 9 nucleotides matching TRBD1. The CDR3 sequence is 15 residues long. Germline-derived CDR1 and CDR2 are LNHDA and SQIVND (reference sequence). Unmatched junction bases numbered 3, after V lost 7 bases and J lost 0 bases. The CDR3 reads CASTRTGANTGELFF. The CDR3 DNA is TGTGCCAGTACCCGGACAGGGGCGAACACCGGGGAGCTGTTTTTT.

CDR3 loop: CASRPGVRDNIQETQYF. DNA for the CDR3: TGTGCCAGCAGACCAGGGGTCCGGGACAACATACAAGAGACCCAGTACTTC. The gene calls are TRBV5-6 and TRBJ2-5; D is possibly TRBD1 (6 bases). V was clipped by 5 bases and J by 2 bases, with 22 bases between them. The CDR3 runs to 17 residues. Germline V gene data show CDR1 as SGHDT and CDR2 as YYEEEE.

This clonotype occurred many times. The CDR3 region is CASSYPQGGSNQPQHF. The CDR3 bases are TGTGCCAGCAGCTACCCGCAGGGGGGAAGCAATCAGCCCCAGCATTTT. The chain uses TRBV12-3 or TRBV12-4 and TRBJ1-5; TRBD1 aligns across 7 bases. V lost 6 bases and J lost 1; bases outside the gene matches: 9. The CDR3 has 16 amino acids.